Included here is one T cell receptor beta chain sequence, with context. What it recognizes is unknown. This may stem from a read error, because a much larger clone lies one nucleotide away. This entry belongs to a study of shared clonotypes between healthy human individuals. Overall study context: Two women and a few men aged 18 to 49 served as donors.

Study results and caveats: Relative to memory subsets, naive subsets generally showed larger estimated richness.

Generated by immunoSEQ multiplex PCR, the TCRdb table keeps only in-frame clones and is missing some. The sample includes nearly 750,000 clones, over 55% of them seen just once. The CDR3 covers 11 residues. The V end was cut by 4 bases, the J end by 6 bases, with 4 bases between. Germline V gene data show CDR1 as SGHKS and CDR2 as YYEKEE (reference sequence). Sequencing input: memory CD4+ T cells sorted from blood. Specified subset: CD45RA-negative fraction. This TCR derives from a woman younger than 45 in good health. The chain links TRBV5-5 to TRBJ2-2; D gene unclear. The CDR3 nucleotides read TGTGCCAGCAGCGAGGCCGGGGAGCTGTTTTTT. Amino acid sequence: CASSEAGELFF.